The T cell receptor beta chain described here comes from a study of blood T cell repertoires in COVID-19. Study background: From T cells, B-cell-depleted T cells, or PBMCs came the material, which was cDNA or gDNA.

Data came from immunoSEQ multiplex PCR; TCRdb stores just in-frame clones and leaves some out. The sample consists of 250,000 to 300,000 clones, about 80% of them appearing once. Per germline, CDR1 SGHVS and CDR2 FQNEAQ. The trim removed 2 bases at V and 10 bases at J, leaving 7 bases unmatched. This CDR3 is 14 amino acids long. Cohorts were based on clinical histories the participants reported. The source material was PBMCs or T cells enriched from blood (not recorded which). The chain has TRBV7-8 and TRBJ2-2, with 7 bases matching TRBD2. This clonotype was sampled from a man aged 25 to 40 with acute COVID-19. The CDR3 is CASSLTYGTKELFF. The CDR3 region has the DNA TGTGCCAGCAGCTTAACATACGGGACTAAGGAGCTGTTTTTT.